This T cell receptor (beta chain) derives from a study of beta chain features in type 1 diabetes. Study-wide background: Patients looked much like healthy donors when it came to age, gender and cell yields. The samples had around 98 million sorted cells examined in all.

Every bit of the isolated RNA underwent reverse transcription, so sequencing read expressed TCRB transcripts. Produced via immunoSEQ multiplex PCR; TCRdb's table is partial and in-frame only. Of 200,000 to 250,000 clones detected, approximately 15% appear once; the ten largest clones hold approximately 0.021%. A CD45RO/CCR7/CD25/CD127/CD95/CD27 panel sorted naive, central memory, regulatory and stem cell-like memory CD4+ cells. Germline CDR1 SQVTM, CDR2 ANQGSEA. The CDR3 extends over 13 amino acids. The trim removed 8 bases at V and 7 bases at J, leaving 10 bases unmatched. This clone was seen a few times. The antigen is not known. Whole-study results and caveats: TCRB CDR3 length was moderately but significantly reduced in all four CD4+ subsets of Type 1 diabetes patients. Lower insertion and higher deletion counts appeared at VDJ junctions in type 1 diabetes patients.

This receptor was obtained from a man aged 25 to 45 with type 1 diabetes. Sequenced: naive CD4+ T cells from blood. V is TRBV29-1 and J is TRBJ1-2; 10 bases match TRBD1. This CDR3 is CSFSRDRGRGYTF. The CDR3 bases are TGCAGCTTTTCCCGGGACAGGGGACGTGGCTACACCTTC.